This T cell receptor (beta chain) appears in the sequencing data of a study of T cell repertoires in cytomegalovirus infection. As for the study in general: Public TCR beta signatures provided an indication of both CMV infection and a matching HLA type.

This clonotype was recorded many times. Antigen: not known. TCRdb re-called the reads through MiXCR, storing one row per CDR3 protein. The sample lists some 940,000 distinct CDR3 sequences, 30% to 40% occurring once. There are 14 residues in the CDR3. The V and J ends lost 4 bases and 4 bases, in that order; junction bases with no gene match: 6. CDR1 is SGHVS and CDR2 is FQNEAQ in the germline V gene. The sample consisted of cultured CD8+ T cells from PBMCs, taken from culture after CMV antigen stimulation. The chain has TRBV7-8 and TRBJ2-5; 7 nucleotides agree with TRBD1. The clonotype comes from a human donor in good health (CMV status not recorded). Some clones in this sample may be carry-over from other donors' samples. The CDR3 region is CASSWDRFRETQYF. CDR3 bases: TGTGCCAGCAGCTGGGACAGATTTCGAGAGACCCAGTACTTC. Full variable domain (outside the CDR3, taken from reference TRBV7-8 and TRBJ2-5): GAGVSQSPRYKVAKRGQDVALRCDPISGHVSLFWYQQALGQGPEFLTYFQNEAQLDKSGLPSDRFFAERPEGSVSTLKIQRTQQEDSAVYLCASSWDRFRETQYFGPGTRLLVL.